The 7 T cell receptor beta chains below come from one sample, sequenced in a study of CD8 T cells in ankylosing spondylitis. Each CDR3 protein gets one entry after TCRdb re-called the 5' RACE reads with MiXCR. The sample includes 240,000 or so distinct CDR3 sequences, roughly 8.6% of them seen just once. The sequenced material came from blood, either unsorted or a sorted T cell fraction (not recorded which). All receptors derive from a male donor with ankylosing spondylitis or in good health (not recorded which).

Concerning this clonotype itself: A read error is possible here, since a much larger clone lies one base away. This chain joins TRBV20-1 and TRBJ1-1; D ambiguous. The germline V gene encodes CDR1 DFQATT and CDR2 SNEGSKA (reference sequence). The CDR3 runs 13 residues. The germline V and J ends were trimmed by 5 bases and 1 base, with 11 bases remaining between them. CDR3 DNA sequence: TGCAGTGCTCGTTTGGCTCAGAACACTGAAGCTTTCTTT. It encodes CSARLAQNTEAFF.

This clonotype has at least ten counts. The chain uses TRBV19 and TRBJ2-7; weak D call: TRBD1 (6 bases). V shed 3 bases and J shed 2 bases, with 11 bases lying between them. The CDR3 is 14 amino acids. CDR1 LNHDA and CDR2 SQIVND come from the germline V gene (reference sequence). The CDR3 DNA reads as TGTGCCAGTAGTATCCAGGGGTCTGCCTACGAGCAGTACTTC. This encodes CASSIQGSAYEQYF.

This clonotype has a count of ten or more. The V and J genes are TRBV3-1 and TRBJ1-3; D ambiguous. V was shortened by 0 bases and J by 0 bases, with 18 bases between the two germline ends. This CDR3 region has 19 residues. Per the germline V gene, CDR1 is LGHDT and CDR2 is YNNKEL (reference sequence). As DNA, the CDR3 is TGTGCCAGCAGCCAAGACTTGACTCTCCGTTTTATCTCTGGAAACACCATATATTTT. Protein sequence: CASSQDLTLRFISGNTIYF. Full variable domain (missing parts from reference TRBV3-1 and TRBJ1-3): DTAVSQTPKYLVTQMGNDKSIKCEQNLGHDTMYWYKQDSKKFLKIMFSYNNKELIINETVPNRFSPKSPDKAHLNLHINSLELGDSAVYFCASSQDLTLRFISGNTIYFGEGSWLTVV.

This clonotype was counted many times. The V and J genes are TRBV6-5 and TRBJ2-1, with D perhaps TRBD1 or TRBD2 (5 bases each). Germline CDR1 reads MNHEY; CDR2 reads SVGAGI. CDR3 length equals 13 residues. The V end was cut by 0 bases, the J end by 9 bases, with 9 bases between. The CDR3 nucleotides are TGTGCCAGCAGTTACTCTTCAGGGAGTGAGCAGTTCTTC. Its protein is CASSYSSGSEQFF.

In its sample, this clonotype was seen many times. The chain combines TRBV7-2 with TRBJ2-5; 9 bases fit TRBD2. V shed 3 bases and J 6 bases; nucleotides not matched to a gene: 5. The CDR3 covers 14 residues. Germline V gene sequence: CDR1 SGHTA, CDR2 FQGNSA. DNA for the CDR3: TGTGCCAGCAGCTTTTCAGCGGGAGGAAAGACCCAGTACTTC. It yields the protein CASSFSAGGKTQYF. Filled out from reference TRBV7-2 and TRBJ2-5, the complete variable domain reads GAGVSQSPSNKVTEKGKDVELRCDPISGHTALYWYRQSLGQGLEFLIYFQGNSAPDKSGLPSDRFSAERTGGSVSTLTIQRTQQEDSAVYLCASSFSAGGKTQYFGPGTRLLVL.

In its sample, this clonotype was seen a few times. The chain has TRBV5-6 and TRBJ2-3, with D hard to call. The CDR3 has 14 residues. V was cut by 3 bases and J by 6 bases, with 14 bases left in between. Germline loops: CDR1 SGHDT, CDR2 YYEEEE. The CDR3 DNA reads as TGTGCCAGCAGCTCGGCCCCTAAGACGGATACGCAGTATTTT. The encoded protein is CASSSAPKTDTQYF.

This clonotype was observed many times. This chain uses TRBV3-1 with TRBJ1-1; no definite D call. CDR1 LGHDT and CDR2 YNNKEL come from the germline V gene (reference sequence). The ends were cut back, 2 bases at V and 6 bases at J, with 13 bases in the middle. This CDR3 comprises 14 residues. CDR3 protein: CASSQQTIRAEAFF. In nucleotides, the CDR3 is TGTGCCAGCAGCCAACAGACAATTCGCGCTGAAGCTTTCTTT. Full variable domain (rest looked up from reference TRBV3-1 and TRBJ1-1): DTAVSQTPKYLVTQMGNDKSIKCEQNLGHDTMYWYKQDSKKFLKIMFSYNNKELIINETVPNRFSPKSPDKAHLNLHINSLELGDSAVYFCASSQQTIRAEAFFGQGTRLTVV.